The next 10 T cell receptor beta chains were all read from a single sample in a study of response to subunit inactivated influenza vaccine. TCRdb itself ran the RT-PCR reads through MiXCR, one entry per CDR3 protein. The table has 150,000 to 200,000 distinct CDR3 sequences, about 12% seen once. This sample also belongs to another study, concerning T cells expressing NK-cell markers. From that second work: TCR beta libraries carry UMIs added by 5'RACE template switching.

The source was CD8+ T cells sorted from PBMCs, collected 11 to 12 days after vaccination. The source is a man between 45 and 60 years old who received an inactivated influenza vaccine.

Points on this clonotype: The junction shows a germline mismatch at one end, possibly a read error. This chain uses TRBV12-3 or TRBV12-4 with TRBJ2-1; either TRBD1 or TRBD2 may fit D (5 bases each). CDR3 length: 15 residues. This CDR3 reads CASSLAPQQVNEQFF. The CDR3 coding sequence is TGTGCCAGCAGTCTAGCTCCTCAACAGGTGAATGAGCAGTTCTTC.

This clonotype has more than one count but fewer than ten. This chain links TRBV27 with TRBJ2-2; 7 nucleotides match TRBD1. Germline lookup yields CDR1 MNHEY and CDR2 SMNVEV (reference sequence). J was trimmed by 5 bases and V by 5 bases; bases with no gene match: 11. The CDR3 is made up of 16 amino acids. This chain's CDR3 is CASSLIRSGGTGELFF. In nucleotides, the CDR3 is TGTGCCAGCAGTCTAATCCGGTCAGGGGGTACCGGGGAGCTGTTTTTT.

V usage is TRBV6-1 and J usage is TRBJ1-6; 10 bases are a match to TRBD1. After removal of 5 bases from V and 10 bases from J, the junction contained 11 bases not matched to a gene. The CDR3 is 16 residues long. Per the germline V gene, CDR1 is MNHNS and CDR2 is SASEGT. The CDR3 sequence: CASSQGQGLKSSPLHF. CDR3 sequence (DNA): TGTGCCAGCAGTCAGGGACAGGGGTTAAAATCGTCACCCCTCCACTTT.

This clonotype was observed a handful of times. The CDR3 is CSARSTVSHEQFF. The DNA of the CDR3 is TGCAGTGCTAGATCGACAGTTAGTCATGAGCAGTTCTTC. The V and J genes are TRBV20-1 and TRBJ2-1; tentative D call: TRBD1 (5 bases). Per germline, CDR1 DFQATT and CDR2 SNEGSKA (reference sequence). The length of the CDR3 is 13 residues. V shed 2 bases and J shed 8 bases, with 13 bases lying between them.

The J gene is TRBJ2-1, the V gene TRBV7-9; 9 bases align to TRBD1. The CDR3 has 15 amino acids. V lost 3 bases, J lost 3 bases, and 3 bases stayed unmatched. Germline lookup yields CDR1 SEHNR and CDR2 FQNEAQ (reference sequence). CDR3 in amino acids: CASSFPTGGYNEQFF. The DNA for the CDR3 is TGTGCCAGCAGCTTCCCGACAGGGGGCTACAATGAGCAGTTCTTC.

The sample holds a few counts of this clonotype. The V call is TRBV5-1, the J call TRBJ2-7, with D hard to call. This CDR3 contains 17 residues. Trimming stripped 1 base from V and 3 bases from J, with 20 bases between. The germline V gene encodes CDR1 SGHRS and CDR2 YFSETQ. DNA of the CDR3: TGCGCCAGCAGCTTGAATCCGGATGTGCTCATCTACTACGAGCAGTACTTC. It yields the protein CASSLNPDVLIYYEQYF.

This clonotype was seen many times. The chain recombines TRBV2 with TRBJ2-4; D could derive from TRBD1 or TRBD2 (5 bases each). The CDR3 has 15 residues. Trimming took off 6 bases at V and 8 bases at J, with 20 bases between the two ends. The V gene's germline CDR1 is SNHLY and CDR2 FYNNEI. The CDR3 here is CASRGGLGPQDIQYF. In DNA, the CDR3 is TGTGCCAGCAGGGGCGGGTTGGGGCCGCAAGACATTCAGTACTTC.

Here the CDR3 DNA reads TGTGCCAGCAGCTTAGGCCGATTGGGGGAGTGGACCTACGAGCAGTACTTC. As protein: CASSLGRLGEWTYEQYF. The rearrangement joins TRBV13 to TRBJ2-7; the D call may be TRBD1 or TRBD2 (5 bases each). Germline assignment: CDR1 PRHDT and CDR2 FYEKMQ (reference sequence). The CDR3 runs to 17 residues. Trimming pared 0 bases from V and 2 bases from J, leaving 17 bases between. The full variable domain, rest sourced from reference TRBV13 and TRBJ2-7, is AAGVIQSPRHLIKEKRETATLKCYPIPRHDTVYWYQQGPGQDPQFLISFYEKMQSDKGSIPDRFSAQQFSDYHSELNMSSLELGDSALYFCASSLGRLGEWTYEQYFGPGTRLTVT.

This clonotype turned up a few times. The chain has TRBV7-9 and TRBJ2-1, with 7 bases identical to TRBD2. This CDR3 comprises 15 residues. Germline V gives CDR1 SEHNR, CDR2 FQNEAQ (reference sequence). V gave up 5 bases and J gave up 2 bases; unmatched junction bases: 6. CDR3 region: CASSTGTMPYNEQFF. The CDR3 DNA sequence: TGTGCCAGCAGCACCGGGACTATGCCCTACAATGAGCAGTTCTTC.

This clonotype was found a few times. This rearrangement joins TRBV27 to TRBJ2-7; the match to TRBD2 covers 9 bases. Germline V CDR1 and CDR2: MNHEY, SMNVEV (reference sequence). The CDR3 contains 17 residues. J gave up 3 bases and V 2 bases, and 11 bases lay outside the gene matches. CDR3 nucleotides: TGTGCCAGCAGTTTAACGACTAGCGGATCCTTATTCTACGAGCAGTACTTC. This gives the protein CASSLTTSGSLFYEQYF.